This TCR beta chain was documented in a study of chemoradiotherapy in HPV16-positive cancers. The CDR3 has 13 residues. CDR1 is MNHEY, CDR2 SVGAGI, per germline. The ends were cut back, 0 bases at V and 4 bases at J, with 6 bases in the middle. Over chemoradiotherapy, repertoires were sampled more than once. TCRdb's copy holds only in-frame clones and misses some; the assay was immunoSEQ multiplex PCR. The profile shows over 10,000 clones, around 66% of them singletons. The chain employs TRBV6-5 and TRBJ1-1; D gene uncertain. The sequence came from a human donor with HPV-associated anogenital cancer. The specimen was collected from a patient who underwent chemoradiotherapy. CDR3 bases: TGTGCCAGCAGTTACTCGCTTATCACTGAAGCTTTCTTT. Translated: CASSYSLITEAFF.